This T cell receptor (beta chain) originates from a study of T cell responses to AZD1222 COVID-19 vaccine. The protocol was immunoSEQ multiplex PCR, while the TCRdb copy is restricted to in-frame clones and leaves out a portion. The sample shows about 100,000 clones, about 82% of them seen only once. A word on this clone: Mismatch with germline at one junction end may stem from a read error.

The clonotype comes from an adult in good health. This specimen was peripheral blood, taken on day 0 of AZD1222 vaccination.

CDR3 sequence reads: CASSTGRNAEAFF. The CDR3 DNA is TGTGCCAGCAGTACGGGACGGAACGCTGAAGCTTTCTTT. V is TRBV6-5 and J is TRBJ1-1, with D maybe TRBD1 (5 bases). This CDR3 contains 13 residues. The germline V gene encodes CDR1 MNHEY and CDR2 SVGAGI.